The following is a T cell receptor beta chain sequence with its context. The target of this receptor is not known. No much larger clone is present one base from it, and per-base qualities are unavailable. To sequence the TCRbeta CDR3 region, genomic DNA was isolated from the sorted cells. TCRbeta CDR3 regions were sequenced using the immunoSEQ Assay. TCRdb carries this immuneACCESS record with in-frame sequences only. Its versions omit some clonotypes, under half of them owing to an unresolved V gene in the studies checked, with the rest unexplained. Here the sample has over 30,000 clones; roughly 82% occur a single time. The biggest ten clones account for about 1.7% of the sample. The trial excluded patients who had a history of autoimmune disease or who were on systemic immunosuppression. Peripheral blood for TCR sequencing was drawn from every dose cohort at baseline, at cycle 4 day 1 and at cycle 7 day 1. Samples were obtained from an open-label, multicenter, first-in-human phase I dose-escalation trial of ivuxolimab. Adults with locally advanced or metastatic melanoma, renal cell carcinoma, hepatocellular carcinoma or head and neck squamous cell carcinoma were enrolled in the trial. CD4+ and CD8+ T cells were sorted separately from peripheral blood before TCR sequencing.

This sample was taken from a study of OX40 agonist ivuxolimab in advanced cancers. About the study as a whole: Ivuxolimab, which targeted the costimulatory receptor OX40 (CD134), was an agonistic, fully human IgG2 monoclonal antibody. Intravenous ivuxolimab was administered to patients every 2 weeks at six dose levels: 0.01, 0.1, 0.3, 1.5, 3 and 10 mg/kg. Among the 52 dose-escalation patients, approximately 20 had hepatocellular carcinoma, about 15 melanoma, 9 renal cell carcinoma and 9 head and neck cancer. In the dose-escalation cohort, around 80% of patients were male, and the mean age was 60 years with a range of about 20 to 80. Prior anti-PD-1, anti-PD-L1 or anti-CTLA-4 therapy was permitted, and checkpoint inhibitors had been received by less than 45% of dose-escalation patients. Partial responses were achieved by three dose-escalation patients, of whom one had hepatocellular carcinoma and two had cutaneous melanoma. The point of sequencing TCRbeta in the periphery was to test whether ivuxolimab changed TCR sequence diversity and drove clonal T-cell expansion. The paper reports the monotherapy dose-escalation portion (N of about 54 patients) of the phase I ivuxolimab trial.

Summary of the overall study and its limitations: In the 0.1-3.0 mg/kg groups, partial responders had among the lowest normalized peripheral clonal expansion, particularly in CD8+ T cells. The antigen specificity of the clonally expanded peripheral T cells was not determined. After ivuxolimab, more expanded clones were found on average in CD8+ T cells than in CD4+ T cells. Low levels of normalized T-cell clonal expansion were also seen in some patients who did not respond. At doses from 0.1 to 3.0 mg/kg, clonal expansion was seen in both CD4+ and CD8+ blood T cells between baseline and week 6.

The CDR3 goes from the cysteine to the phenylalanine over 15 residues. The retained sequence is limited to the CDR3, 45 bases, with the frame set at the first base. Relative to germline, V is 6 bases shorter and J is 3 bases shorter, with 17 bases between their ends. CDR1 and CDR2 (LNHDA, SQIVND) derive from the germline V gene (reference sequence). The rearrangement joined TRBV19 to TRBJ1-2; TRBD1 is a possible D gene, resting on 6 matching bases. The specimen comprised CD4+ or CD8+ T cells sorted from blood, sampled in a trial of the OX40 agonist ivuxolimab. The receptor was isolated from an adult with an advanced solid tumor such as melanoma, head and neck, liver or kidney cancer. At the DNA level, the sequence is TGTGCCAGTAGGGGGGGCAGGGGCTTGCACTATGGCTACACCTTC. Translated, this is CASRGGRGLHYGYTF. When the CDR3 is completed using the reference TRBV19 and TRBJ1-2 genes on either side, the full variable domain is DGGITQSPKYLFRKEGQNVTLSCEQNLNHDAMYWYRQDPGQGLRLIYYSQIVNDFQKGDIAEGYSVSREKKESFPLTVTSAQKNPTAFYLCASRGGRGLHYGYTFGSGTRLTVV.